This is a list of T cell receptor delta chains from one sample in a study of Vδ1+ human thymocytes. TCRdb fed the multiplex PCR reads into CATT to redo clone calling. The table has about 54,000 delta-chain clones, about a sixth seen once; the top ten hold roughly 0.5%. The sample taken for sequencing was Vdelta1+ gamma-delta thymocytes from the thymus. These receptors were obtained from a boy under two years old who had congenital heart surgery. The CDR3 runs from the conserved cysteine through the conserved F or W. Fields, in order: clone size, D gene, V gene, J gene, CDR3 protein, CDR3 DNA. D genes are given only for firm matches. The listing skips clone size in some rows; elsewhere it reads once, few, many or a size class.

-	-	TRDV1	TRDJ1	CALGDLLRPPYWTNIGTDKLIF	TGTGCTCTTGGGGACCTTCTACGGCCCCCTTACTGGACAAACATAGGCACCGATAAACTCATCTTT
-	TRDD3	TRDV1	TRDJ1	CALGRELGDTGNTDKLIF	TGTGCTCTTGGGAGGGAACTGGGGGATACAGGGAACACCGATAAACTCATCTTT
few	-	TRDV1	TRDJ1	CALGEPRKASSKRYDKLIF	TGTGCTCTTGGGGAACCCAGGAAGGCTTCCTCCAAACGGTACGATAAACTCATCTTT
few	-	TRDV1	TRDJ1	CALGELCPQPYNKLIF	TGTGCTCTTGGGGAACTTTGTCCCCAGCCCTACAATAAACTCATCTTT
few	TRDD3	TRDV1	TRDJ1	CALGELVWNYWGIGGTDKLIF	TGTGCTCTTGGGGAACTAGTTTGGAACTACTGGGGGATAGGGGGCACCGATAAACTCATCTTT
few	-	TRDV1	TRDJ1	CALGELSYEEAIKLIF	TGTGCTCTTGGGGAACTATCCTACGAGGAGGCTATAAAACTCATCTTT
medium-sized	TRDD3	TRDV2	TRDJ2	CACDNVLGDTEAQLFF	TGTGCCTGTGACAACGTACTGGGGGATACAGAAGCACAACTCTTCTTT
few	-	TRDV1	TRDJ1	CALEIFSRPLCNKLIF	TGTGCTCTCGAGATCTTCTCCCGCCCTCTCTGCAATAAACTCATCTTT
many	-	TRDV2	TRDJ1	CAFGWVRDLNGDKLIF	TGTGCGTTTGGGTGGGTGAGGGATCTAAACGGCGATAAACTCATCTTT
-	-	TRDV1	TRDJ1	CALGDTDCTDKLIF	TGTGCTCTTGGGGATACGGATTGTACCGATAAACTCATCTTT
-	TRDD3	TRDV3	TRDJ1	CAYVLGDIGTDKLIF	TGTGCTTATGTACTGGGGGATATTGGGACCGATAAACTCATCTTT
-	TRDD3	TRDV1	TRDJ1	CALGDQLRVVRTGGLYTDKLIF	TGTGCTCTTGGGGATCAGCTACGAGTGGTCCGTACTGGGGGATTGTACACCGATAAACTCATCTTT
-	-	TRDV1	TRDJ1	CALGGDVSYEGIPWKYTDKLIF	TGTGCTCTTGGGGGCGACGTTTCCTACGAGGGGATACCCTGGAAGTACACCGATAAACTCATCTTT
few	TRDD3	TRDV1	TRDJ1	CALGERPTFLGASRTDKLIF	TGTGCTCTTGGGGAACGCCCCACCTTTCTGGGGGCTTCGCGCACCGATAAACTCATCTTT
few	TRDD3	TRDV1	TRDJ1	CALGEPQNVSGIRGTDKLIF	TGTGCTCTTGGGGAACCTCAAAACGTCTCGGGGATACGTGGTACCGATAAACTCATCTTT
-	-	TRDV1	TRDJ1	CALGAPGTDKLIF	TGTGCTCTTGGGGCACCGGGCACCGATAAACTCATCTTT
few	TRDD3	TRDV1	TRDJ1	CALGELRPSYWGITDKLIF	TGTGCTCTTGGGGAACTTCGACCTTCCTACTGGGGGATAACCGATAAACTCATCTTT
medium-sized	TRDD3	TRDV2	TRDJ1	CACDGTGVTTDKLIF	TGTGCCTGTGACGGTACTGGGGTTACCACCGATAAACTCATCTTT
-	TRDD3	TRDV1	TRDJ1	CALGDWGTLYTDKLIF	TGTGCTCTTGGGGACTGGGGGACCCTGTACACCGATAAACTCATCTTT
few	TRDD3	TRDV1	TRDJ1	CALGDLWGIRWDDTDKLIF	TGTGCTCTTGGGGATCTCTGGGGGATACGCTGGGATGACACCGATAAACTCATCTTT
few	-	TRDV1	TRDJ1	CALGEGAIWQEKYTDKLIF	TGTGCTCTTGGGGAGGGGGCCATTTGGCAAGAAAAGTACACCGATAAACTCATCTTT
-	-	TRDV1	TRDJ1	CALGEAFLPRLGDPYYTDKLIF	TGTGCTCTTGGGGAAGCCTTCCTACCGAGACTGGGGGATCCATATTACACCGATAAACTCATCTTT
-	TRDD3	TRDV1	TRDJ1	CALGERLPPVLGGWTDKLIF	TGTGCTCTTGGGGAAAGGCTTCCCCCAGTACTGGGGGGGTGGACCGATAAACTCATCTTT
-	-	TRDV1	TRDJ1	CALGETVRRRRGFGAKYTDKLIF	TGTGCTCTTGGGGAAACGGTGCGGCGTCGGCGTGGCTTTGGGGCTAAGTACACCGATAAACTCATCTTT
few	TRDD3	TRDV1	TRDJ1	CALGIPSPSTWGLGERYTDKLIF	TGTGCTCTTGGGATCCCGTCCCCTTCCACCTGGGGTCTGGGGGAGCGGTACACCGATAAACTCATCTTT
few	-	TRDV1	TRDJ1	CALGEYRKDRWYTDKLIF	TGTGCTCTTGGGGAGTACCGGAAGGACCGTTGGTACACCGATAAACTCATCTTT
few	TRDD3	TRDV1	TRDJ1	CALGEPWGIPSYTDKLIF	TGTGCTCTTGGGGAACCCTGGGGGATACCTTCGTACACCGATAAACTCATCTTT
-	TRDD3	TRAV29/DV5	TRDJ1	CAASKRLNQHWGILQFEYTDKLIF	TGTGCAGCAAGTAAGCGATTGAACCAACACTGGGGGATACTCCAATTCGAGTACACCGATAAACTCATCTTT
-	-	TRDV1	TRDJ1	CALGEPFPGFTDKLIF	TGTGCTCTTGGGGAACCATTCCCAGGCTTCACCGATAAACTCATCTTT
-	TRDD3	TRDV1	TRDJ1	CALGELPLFTGGPDTDKLIF	TGTGCTCTTGGGGAACTTCCCCTCTTCACTGGGGGACCAGACACCGATAAACTCATCTTT
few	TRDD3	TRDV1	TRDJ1	CALGEPPPVSYDWGIPTDKLIF	TGTGCTCTTGGGGAACCCCCCCCGGTGTCCTACGACTGGGGGATACCCACCGATAAACTCATCTTT
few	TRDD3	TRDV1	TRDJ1	CALGDTTASPLGDTLIF	TGTGCTCTTGGGGATACTACGGCAAGTCCACTGGGGGATACACTCATCTTT
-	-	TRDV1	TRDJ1	CALGEGAYISPDKLIF	TGTGCTCTTGGGGAAGGCGCCTACATCTCTCCCGATAAACTCATCTTT
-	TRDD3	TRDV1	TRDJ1	CALGDTTAGGYSGGYTDKLIF	TGTGCTCTTGGGGACACTACGGCCGGGGGATATAGTGGCGGGTACACCGATAAACTCATCTTT
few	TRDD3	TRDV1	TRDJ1	CALGELEDWGIYLNTDKLIF	TGTGCTCTTGGGGAACTAGAGGATTGGGGGATATATTTGAACACCGATAAACTCATCTTT
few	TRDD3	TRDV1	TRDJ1	CALGERPQCLGDPEAYTDKLIF	TGTGCTCTTGGGGAAAGGCCCCAGTGCCTGGGGGATCCCGAGGCGTACACCGATAAACTCATCTTT
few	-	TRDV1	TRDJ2	CALGELPLPIGRGISQLFF	TGTGCTCTTGGGGAACTCCCCCTTCCTATCGGGCGGGGGATATCCCAACTCTTCTTT
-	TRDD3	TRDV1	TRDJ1	CALGEAPTLPVLGDTVPKLIF	TGTGCTCTTGGGGAAGCCCCGACCCTTCCAGTACTGGGGGATACGGTGCCCAAACTCATCTTT
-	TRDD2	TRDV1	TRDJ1	CALGDTSFLRSYRGRGGGRYTDKLIF	TGTGCTCTTGGGGACACTTCCTTCCTACGGTCCTATAGAGGTAGGGGTGGGGGCAGGTACACCGATAAACTCATCTTT
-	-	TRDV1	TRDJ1	CALGEYYTDKLIF	TGTGCTCTTGGGGAATATTACACCGATAAACTCATCTTT
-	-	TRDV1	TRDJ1	CALGDSYDGTGGSYTDKLIF	TGTGCTCTTGGGGATTCCTACGATGGTACTGGGGGTTCGTACACCGATAAACTCATCTTT
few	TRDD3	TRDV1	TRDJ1	CALGPCLSSRTGGPYTDKLIF	TGTGCTCTTGGTCCCTGCCTTTCCTCACGTACTGGGGGACCGTACACCGATAAACTCATCTTT
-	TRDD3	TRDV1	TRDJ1	CALGELRPTTGGLNKLIF	TGTGCTCTTGGGGAACTTAGGCCTACGACTGGGGGATTAAATAAACTCATCTTT
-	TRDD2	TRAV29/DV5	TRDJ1	CAASALSYLVHDKLIF	TGTGCAGCAAGCGCGCTTTCCTACCTCGTACATGATAAACTCATCTTT
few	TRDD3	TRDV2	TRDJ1	CACLGPYWGIHFSDKLIF	TGTGCCTGTCTCGGACCCTACTGGGGGATACATTTCAGCGATAAACTCATCTTT
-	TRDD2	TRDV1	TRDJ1	CALGELFLRAYETDKLIF	TGTGCTCTTGGGGAACTCTTCCTACGAGCGTACGAAACCGATAAACTCATCTTT
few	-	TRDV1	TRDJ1	CALGELLNPYTDKLIF	TGTGCTCTTGGGGAACTCCTAAACCCGTACACCGATAAACTCATCTTT
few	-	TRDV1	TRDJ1	CALGDLPPKGYSKSDKLIF	TGTGCTCTTGGGGACCTTCCCCCTAAAGGGTACTCGAAATCCGATAAACTCATCTTT
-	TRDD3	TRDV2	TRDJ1	CACDPYWGKVPKLIF	TGTGCCTGTGATCCGTACTGGGGGAAAGTCCCGAAACTCATCTTT